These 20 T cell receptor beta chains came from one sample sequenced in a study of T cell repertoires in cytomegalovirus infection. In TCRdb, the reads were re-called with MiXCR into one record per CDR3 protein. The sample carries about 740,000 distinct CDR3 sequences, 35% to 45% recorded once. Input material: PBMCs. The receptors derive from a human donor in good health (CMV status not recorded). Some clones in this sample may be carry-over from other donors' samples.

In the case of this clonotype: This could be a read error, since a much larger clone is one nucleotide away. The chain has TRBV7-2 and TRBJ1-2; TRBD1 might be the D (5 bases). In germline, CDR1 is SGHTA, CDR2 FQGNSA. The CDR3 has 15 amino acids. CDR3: CASCLAKGRDYGYTF. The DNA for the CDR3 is TGTGCCAGCTGCTTAGCAAAGGGGCGCGACTATGGCTACACCTTC.

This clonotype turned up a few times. Here the CDR3 reads CASSFQHHQIEQFF. As DNA, the CDR3 is TGTGCCAGCAGTTTCCAACATCACCAAATCGAGCAGTTCTTC. This rearrangement joins TRBV28 to TRBJ2-1; no definite D call. The V end was cut by 3 bases, the J end by 10 bases, with 16 bases between. The CDR3 sequence is 14 residues long. Germline CDR1 and CDR2: MDHEN and SYDVKM.

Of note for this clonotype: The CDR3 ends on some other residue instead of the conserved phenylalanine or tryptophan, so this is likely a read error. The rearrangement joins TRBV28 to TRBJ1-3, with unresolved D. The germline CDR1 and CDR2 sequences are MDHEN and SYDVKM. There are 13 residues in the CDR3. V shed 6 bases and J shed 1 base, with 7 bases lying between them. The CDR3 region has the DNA TGTGCCAGCAGAGACGGGTCTGGAAACACCATATATGTT. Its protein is CASRDGSGNTIYV.

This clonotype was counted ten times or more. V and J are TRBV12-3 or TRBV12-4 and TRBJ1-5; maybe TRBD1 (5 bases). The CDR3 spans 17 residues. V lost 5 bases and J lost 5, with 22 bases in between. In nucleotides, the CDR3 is TGTGCCAGCAGTCCACTTGCGGGGGAATTAAGTCATCAGCCCCAGCATTTT. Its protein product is CASSPLAGELSHQPQHF.

CDR3 protein: CASSLEQGGFHEQYF. The CDR3 nucleotides read TGTGCCAGCAGCTTGGAACAGGGAGGCTTCCACGAGCAGTACTTC. V usage is TRBV5-5 and J usage is TRBJ2-7; tentatively, D is TRBD1 or TRBD2 (6 bases each). The CDR3 spans 15 residues. Per germline, CDR1 SGHKS and CDR2 YYEKEE (reference sequence). The V end lost 0 bases, the J end lost 5 bases, and 15 bases lay between the germline ends.

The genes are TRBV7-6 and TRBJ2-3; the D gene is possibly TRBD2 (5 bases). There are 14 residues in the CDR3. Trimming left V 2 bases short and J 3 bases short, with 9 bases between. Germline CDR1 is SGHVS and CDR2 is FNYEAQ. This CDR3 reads CASSLSGKTDTQYF. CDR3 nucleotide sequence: TGTGCCAGCAGCTTATCCGGGAAGACAGATACGCAGTATTTT.

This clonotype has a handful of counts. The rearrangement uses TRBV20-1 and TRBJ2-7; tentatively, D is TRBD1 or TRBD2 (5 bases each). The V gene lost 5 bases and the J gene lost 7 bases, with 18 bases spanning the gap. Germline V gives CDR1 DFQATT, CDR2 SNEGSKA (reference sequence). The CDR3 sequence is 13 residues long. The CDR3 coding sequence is TGCAGTGCTGCAGGGCTAGCTGGGGGAGAGCAGTACTTC. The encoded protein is CSAAGLAGGEQYF.

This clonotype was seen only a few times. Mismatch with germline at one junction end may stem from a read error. CDR3: CASSQDSEETQYF. CDR3 nucleotide sequence: TGTGCTAGCAGCCAGGACAGTGAAGAGACCCAGTACTTC. The V gene is TRBV7-7, the J gene TRBJ2-5; weak D call: TRBD1 (6 bases). Germline CDR1 SSHAT, CDR2 FNYEAQ (reference sequence). This CDR3 is built from 13 residues.

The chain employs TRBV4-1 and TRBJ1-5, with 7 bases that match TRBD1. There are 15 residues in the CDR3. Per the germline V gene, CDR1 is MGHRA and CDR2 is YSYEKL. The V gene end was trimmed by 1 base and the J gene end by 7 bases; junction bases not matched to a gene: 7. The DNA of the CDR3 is TGCGCCAGCAGCCAAGGTAGACAGGGACGCCAGCCCCAGCATTTT. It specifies CASSQGRQGRQPQHF.

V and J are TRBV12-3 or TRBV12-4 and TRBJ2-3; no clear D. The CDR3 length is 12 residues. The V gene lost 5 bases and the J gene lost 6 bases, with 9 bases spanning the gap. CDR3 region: CASSRGVDTQYF. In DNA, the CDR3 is TGTGCCAGCAGTCGAGGTGTCGATACGCAGTATTTT.

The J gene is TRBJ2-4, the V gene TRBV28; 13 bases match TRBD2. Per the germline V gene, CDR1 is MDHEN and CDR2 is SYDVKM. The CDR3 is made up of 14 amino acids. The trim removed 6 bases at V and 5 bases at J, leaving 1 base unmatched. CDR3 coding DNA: TGTGCCAGCAGAACTAGCGGGGGGGAAAACATTCAGTACTTC. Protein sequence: CASRTSGGENIQYF.

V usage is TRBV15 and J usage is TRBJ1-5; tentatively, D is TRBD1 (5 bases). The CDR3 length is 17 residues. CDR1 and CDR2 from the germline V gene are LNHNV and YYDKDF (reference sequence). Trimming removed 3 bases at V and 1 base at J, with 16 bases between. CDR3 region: CATSSSSGGGSNQPQHF. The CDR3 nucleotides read TGTGCCACCAGCAGTTCAAGCGGGGGGGGGAGCAATCAGCCCCAGCATTTT. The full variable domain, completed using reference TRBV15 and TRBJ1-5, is DAMVIQNPRYQVTQFGKPVTLSCSQTLNHNVMYWYQQKSSQAPKLLFHYYDKDFNNEADTPDNFQSRRPNTSFCFLDIRSPGLGDTAMYLCATSSSSGGGSNQPQHFGDGTRLSIL.

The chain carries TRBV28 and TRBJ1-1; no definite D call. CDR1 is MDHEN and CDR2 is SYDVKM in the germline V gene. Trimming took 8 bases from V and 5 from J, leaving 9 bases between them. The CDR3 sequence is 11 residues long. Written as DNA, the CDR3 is TGTGCCAGCCGACTTTTAACTGAAGCTTTCTTT. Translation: CASRLLTEAFF. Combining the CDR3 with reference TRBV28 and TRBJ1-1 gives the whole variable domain DVKVTQSSRYLVKRTGEKVFLECVQDMDHENMFWYRQDPGLGLRLIYFSYDVKMKEKGDIPEGYSVSREKKERFSLILESASTNQTSMYLCASRLLTEAFFGQGTRLTVV.

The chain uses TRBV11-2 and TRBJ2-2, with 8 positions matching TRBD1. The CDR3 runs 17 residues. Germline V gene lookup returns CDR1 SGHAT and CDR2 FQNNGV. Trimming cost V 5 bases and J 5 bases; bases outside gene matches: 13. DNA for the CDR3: TGTGCCAGCAGCCCCAGGACAGGGCGGGTTAGAACCGGGGAGCTGTTTTTT. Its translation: CASSPRTGRVRTGELFF.

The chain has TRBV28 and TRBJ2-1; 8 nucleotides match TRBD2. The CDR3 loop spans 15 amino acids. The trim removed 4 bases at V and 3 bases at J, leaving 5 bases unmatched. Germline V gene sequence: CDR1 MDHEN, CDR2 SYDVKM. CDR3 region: CASSSSGLGYNEQFF. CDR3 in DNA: TGTGCCAGCAGTTCCTCGGGACTAGGCTACAATGAGCAGTTCTTC.

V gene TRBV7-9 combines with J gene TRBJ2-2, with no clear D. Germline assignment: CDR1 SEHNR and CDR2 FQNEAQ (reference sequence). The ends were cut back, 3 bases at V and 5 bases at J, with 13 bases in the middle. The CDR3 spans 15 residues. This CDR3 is CASSFFHVRTGELFF. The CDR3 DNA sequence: TGTGCCAGCAGCTTTTTCCACGTAAGGACCGGGGAGCTGTTTTTT.

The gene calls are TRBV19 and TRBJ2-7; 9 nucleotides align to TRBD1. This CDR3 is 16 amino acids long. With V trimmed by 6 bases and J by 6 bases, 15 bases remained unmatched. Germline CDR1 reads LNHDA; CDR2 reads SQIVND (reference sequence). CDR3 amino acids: CASSRSRDRVGGEQYF. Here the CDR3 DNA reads TGTGCCAGTAGCCGGTCCCGGGACAGGGTCGGTGGCGAGCAGTACTTC.

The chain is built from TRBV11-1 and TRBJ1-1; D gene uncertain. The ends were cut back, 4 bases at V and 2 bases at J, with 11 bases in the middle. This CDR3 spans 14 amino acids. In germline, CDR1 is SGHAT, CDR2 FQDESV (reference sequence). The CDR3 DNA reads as TGTGCCAGCAGCTCTTGGACTCCAAACACTGAAGCTTTCTTT. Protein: CASSSWTPNTEAFF.

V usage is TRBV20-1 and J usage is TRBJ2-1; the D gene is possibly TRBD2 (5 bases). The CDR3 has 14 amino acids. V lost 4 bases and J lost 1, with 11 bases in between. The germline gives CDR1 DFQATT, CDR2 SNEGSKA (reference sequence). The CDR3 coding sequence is TGCAGTGCTACGAGGACTCTTTCCTACAATGAGCAGTTCTTC. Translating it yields CSATRTLSYNEQFF.

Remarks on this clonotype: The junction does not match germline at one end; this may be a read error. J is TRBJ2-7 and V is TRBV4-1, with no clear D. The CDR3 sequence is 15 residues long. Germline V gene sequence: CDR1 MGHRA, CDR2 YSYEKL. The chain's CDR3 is CASSQDRHSAYEQSF. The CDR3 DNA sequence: TGCGCCAGCAGCCAAGACAGACACAGCGCCTACGAGCAGTCCTTC.